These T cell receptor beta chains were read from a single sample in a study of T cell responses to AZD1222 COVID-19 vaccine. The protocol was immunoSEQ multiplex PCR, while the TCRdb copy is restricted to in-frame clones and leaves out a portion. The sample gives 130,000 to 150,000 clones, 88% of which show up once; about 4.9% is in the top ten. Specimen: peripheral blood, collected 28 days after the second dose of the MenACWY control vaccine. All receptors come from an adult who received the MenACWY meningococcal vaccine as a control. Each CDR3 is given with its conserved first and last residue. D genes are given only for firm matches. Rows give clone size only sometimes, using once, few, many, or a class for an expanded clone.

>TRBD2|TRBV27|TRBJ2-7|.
TGTGCCAGCAGTCCGGACCCCGGGGGGAACTCCTACGAGCAGTACTTC
CASSPDPGGNSYEQYF
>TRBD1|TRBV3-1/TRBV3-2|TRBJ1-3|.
TGTGCCAGCAGCCAAGACGGGACAGGGGGCTACTTGGAAAACACCATATATTTT
CASSQDGTGGYLENTIYF
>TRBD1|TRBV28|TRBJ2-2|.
TGTGCCAGCAGCATGTGGTTGGGACAGGGGGTTGACGGGGAGCTGTTTTTT
CASSMWLGQGVDGELFF
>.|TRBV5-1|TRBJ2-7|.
TGCGCCAGCAGCTTGAGGTACGAGCAGTACTTC
CASSLRYEQYF
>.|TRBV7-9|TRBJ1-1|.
TGTGCCAGCAGCTCGGATCGACAGGCCACTGAAGCTTTCTTT
CASSSDRQATEAFF
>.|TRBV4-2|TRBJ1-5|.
TGTGCCAGCAGCCAAGTAGAGGAGGAACATCAGCCCCAGCATTTT
CASSQVEEEHQPQHF
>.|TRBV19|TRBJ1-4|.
TGTGCCAGTAGTATAAAGGGAGGAAGGTACGAAAAACTGTTTTTT
CASSIKGGRYEKLFF
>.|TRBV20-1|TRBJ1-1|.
TGCAGTGTTCCGACAGGTCGTGAAGCTTTCTTT
CSVPTGREAFF
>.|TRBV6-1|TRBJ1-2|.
TGTGCCAGCAGTGAAGTAGGGGTGGGTGGCTACACCTTC
CASSEVGVGGYTF
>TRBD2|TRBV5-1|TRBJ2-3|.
TGCGCCAGCAGCCTTAGGACTAGCGGAGGCACAGATACGCAGTATTTT
CASSLRTSGGTDTQYF
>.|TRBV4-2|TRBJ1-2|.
TGTGCCAGCAGCCAAGATCTTCGGGGGGACTATGGCTACACCTTC
CASSQDLRGDYGYTF
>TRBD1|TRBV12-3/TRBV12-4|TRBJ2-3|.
TGTGCCAGCAGTGGTTCGACAGGGAAAGGTAGTTATTTT
CASSGSTGKGSYF
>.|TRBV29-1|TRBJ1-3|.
TGCAGCGCTAATGACGGCGGCTCTGGAAACACCATATATTTT
CSANDGGSGNTIYF
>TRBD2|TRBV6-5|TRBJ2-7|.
TGTGCCAGCAGTTTCCTAGCGGGGGCACCCTACGAGCAGTACTTC
CASSFLAGAPYEQYF
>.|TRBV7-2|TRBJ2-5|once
TGTGCCAGCAGCCCAGGGGGGGGTCTGGAGACCCAGTACTTC
CASSPGGGLETQYF
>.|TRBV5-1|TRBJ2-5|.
TGCGCCAGCAGCTTGGAGGGCGCTTTTGAGACCCAGTACTTC
CASSLEGAFETQYF
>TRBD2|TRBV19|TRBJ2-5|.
TGTGCCACTAAACTAGCGGGGGGCGGGGAGACCCAGTACTTC
CATKLAGGGETQYF
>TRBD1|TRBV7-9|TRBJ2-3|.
TGTGCCAGCAGCTTAAGTGACAGGGGTTTTGGAGATACGCAGTATTTT
CASSLSDRGFGDTQYF
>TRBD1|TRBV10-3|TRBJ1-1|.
TGTGCCATCAGGGACAGGGACACTGAAGCTTTCTTT
CAIRDRDTEAFF
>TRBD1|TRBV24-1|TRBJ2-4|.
TGTGCCACCAGTGACGACCGGGACAGCAAAAACATTCAGTACTTC
CATSDDRDSKNIQYF
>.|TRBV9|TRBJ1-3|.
TGTGCCAGCAGCCCGCGGACAGACTCTGGAAACACCATATATTTT
CASSPRTDSGNTIYF
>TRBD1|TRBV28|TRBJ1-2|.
TGTGCCAGCAGCTCAGGACAGGGTCAGCTCTACACCTTC
CASSSGQGQLYTF
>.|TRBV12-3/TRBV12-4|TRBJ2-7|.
TGTGCCAGCAGTTGGAGGGAGTCCTACGAGCAGTACTTC
CASSWRESYEQYF
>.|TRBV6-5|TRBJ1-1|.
TGTGCCAGCACCCCGGGACAATGGAGCACTGAAGCTTTCTTT
CASTPGQWSTEAFF
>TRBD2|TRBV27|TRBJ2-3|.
TGTGCCAGCAGGACAACCGGGACTAGCCTTCCTCGCACAGATACGCAGTATTTT
CASRTTGTSLPRTDTQYF
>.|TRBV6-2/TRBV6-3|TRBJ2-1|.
TGTGCCAGCAGTTTGAACTCCTACAATGAGCAGTTCTTC
CASSLNSYNEQFF
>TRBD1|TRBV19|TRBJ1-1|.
TGTGCCAGCCGCTTTCAGGGGGGGGTGAACACTGAAGCTTTCTTT
CASRFQGGVNTEAFF
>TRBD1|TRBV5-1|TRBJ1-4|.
TGCGCCAGCAGCAACCGGGACAGGGGGAACGAAAAACTGTTTTTT
CASSNRDRGNEKLFF
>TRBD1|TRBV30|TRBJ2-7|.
TGTGCCTGGAGTCGGTTCGGGACAGGTCTCTACGAGCAGTACTTC
CAWSRFGTGLYEQYF
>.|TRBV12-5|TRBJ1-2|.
TGTGCTAGCGGAACACAGGGTGATGGCTACACCTTC
CASGTQGDGYTF
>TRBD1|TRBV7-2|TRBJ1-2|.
TGTGCCAGCAGCTACCAACAGGGGGCGCAGGATGGCTACACCTTC
CASSYQQGAQDGYTF
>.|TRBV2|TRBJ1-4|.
TGTGCCAGCAGGGCCGAACAGGGAGGAGAAAAACTGTTTTTT
CASRAEQGGEKLFF
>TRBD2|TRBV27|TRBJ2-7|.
TGTGCCAGCAGCCAACAGGATTCTACGAGCGGGGGTGGAACGAAGCAGTACTTC
CASSQQDSTSGGGTKQYF
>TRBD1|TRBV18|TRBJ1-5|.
TGTGCCAGCTCACCACGATTAACCGGGACAGGGAGGAATCAGCCCCAGCATTTT
CASSPRLTGTGRNQPQHF
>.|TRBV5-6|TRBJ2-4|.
TGTGCCAGCAGCGGTGCCTACCCCCAAAACATTCAGTACTTC
CASSGAYPQNIQYF
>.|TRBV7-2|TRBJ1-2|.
TGTGCCAGCAGCCCAGCGTCGGGCAGGGCAGATGGCTACACCTTC
CASSPASGRADGYTF
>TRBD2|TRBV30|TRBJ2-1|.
TGTGCCTGGAGTGCTTCTAGCGGGAATGAGCAGTTCTTC
CAWSASSGNEQFF
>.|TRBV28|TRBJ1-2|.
TGTGCCAGCAGGGGGCGGGACCGGGGCAACTATGGCTACACCTTC
CASRGRDRGNYGYTF
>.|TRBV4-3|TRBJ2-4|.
TGCGCCAGCAGCCAAGAATGGGGTGAGGGCATTCAGTACTTC
CASSQEWGEGIQYF
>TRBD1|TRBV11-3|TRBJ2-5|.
TGTGCCAGCAGCTTAGGGGGACAGAAAGGGCAAGAGACCCAGTACTTC
CASSLGGQKGQETQYF
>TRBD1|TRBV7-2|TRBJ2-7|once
TGTGCCAGCAGCTTAGGACAGGGCTCCTCCTACGAGCAGTACTTC
CASSLGQGSSYEQYF
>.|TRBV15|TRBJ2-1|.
TGTGCCACCAGCAGAGATCCTGGGGGCGGCTCCTACAATGAGCAGTTCTTC
CATSRDPGGGSYNEQFF
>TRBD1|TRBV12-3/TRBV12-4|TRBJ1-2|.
TGTGCCAGCAGTCCGGGACAGAGCTATGGCTACACCTTC
CASSPGQSYGYTF
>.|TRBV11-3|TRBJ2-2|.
TGTGCCAGCAGCTTACAGGGCAACACCGGGGAGCTGTTTTTT
CASSLQGNTGELFF
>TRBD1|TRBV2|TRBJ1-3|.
TGTGCCAGCAGCTTCTGGACAGGATCCTACTCTGGAAACACCATATATTTT
CASSFWTGSYSGNTIYF
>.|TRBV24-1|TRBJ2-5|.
TGTGCCACCAGTGATCCGGCGGGACGACAGGGAGCCCAAGAGACCCAGTACTTC
CATSDPAGRQGAQETQYF
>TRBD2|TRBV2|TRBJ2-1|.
TGTGCCAGCAGTGGGGGACTAGCGGGAAATGAGCAGTTCTTC
CASSGGLAGNEQFF
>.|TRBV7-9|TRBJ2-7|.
TGTGCCAGCGGATCCGAAAGCTCCTACGAGCAGTACTTC
CASGSESSYEQYF
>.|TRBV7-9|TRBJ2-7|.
TGTGCCAGCAGCCCGCCGAGACAGTTAACCTACGAGCAGTACTTC
CASSPPRQLTYEQYF
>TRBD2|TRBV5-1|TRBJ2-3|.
TGCGCCAGCAGCGACGGACTAGCGGGTTTTACAGATACGCAGTATTTT
CASSDGLAGFTDTQYF
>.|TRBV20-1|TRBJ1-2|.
TGCAGTGCTGGTGGGGGAGAGGGCTACACCTTC
CSAGGGEGYTF
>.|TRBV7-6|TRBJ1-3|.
TGTGCCAGCAGCTTAGAAGGTCAGGGTGTACGAAGAAACACCATATATTTT
CASSLEGQGVRRNTIYF
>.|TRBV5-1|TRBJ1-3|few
TGCGCCAGCAGCTTGACGGGGCCGGTTGGAAACACCATATATTTT
CASSLTGPVGNTIYF